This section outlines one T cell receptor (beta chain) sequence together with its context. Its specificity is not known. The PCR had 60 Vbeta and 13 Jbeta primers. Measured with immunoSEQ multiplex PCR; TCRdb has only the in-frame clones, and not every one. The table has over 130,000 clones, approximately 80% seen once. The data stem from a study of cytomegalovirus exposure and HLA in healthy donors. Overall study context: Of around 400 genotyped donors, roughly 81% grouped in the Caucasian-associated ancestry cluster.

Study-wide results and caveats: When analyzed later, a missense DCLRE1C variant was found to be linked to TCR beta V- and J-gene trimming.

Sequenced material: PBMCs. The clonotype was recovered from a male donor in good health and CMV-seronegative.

The CDR3 spells CASSPRDGTGAEQYF. The CDR3 DNA reads TGTGCCAGCAGCCCTAGGGACGGGACAGGGGCCGAGCAGTACTTC. The chain has TRBV7-8 and TRBJ2-7; TRBD1 aligns across 10 bases. J lost 6 bases, V lost 5 bases, and 10 bases had no gene match. The CDR3 runs 15 residues. Germline V gene lookup returns CDR1 SGHVS and CDR2 FQNEAQ.